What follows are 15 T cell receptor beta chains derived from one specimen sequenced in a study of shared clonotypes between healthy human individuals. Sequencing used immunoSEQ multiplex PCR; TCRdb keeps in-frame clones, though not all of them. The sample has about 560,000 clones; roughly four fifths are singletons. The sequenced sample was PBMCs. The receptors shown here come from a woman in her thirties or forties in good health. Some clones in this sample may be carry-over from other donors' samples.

The chain's CDR3 is CASSPGLWSSTDTQYF. As DNA, the CDR3 is TGTGCCAGCAGCCCTGGACTTTGGTCTAGCACAGATACGCAGTATTTT. The chain recombines TRBV7-3 with TRBJ2-3, with D possibly being TRBD2 (5 bases). Trimming cost V 5 bases and J 0 bases, with 15 bases left between them. CDR3 size: 16 residues. The germline CDR1 and CDR2 sequences are SGHTA and FQGTGA.

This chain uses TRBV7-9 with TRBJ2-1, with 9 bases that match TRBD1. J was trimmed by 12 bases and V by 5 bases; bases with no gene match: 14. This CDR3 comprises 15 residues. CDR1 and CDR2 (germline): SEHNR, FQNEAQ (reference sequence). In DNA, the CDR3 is TGTGCCAGCAGCCCACGAGGATCGGACAGGGGAACGCAGTTCTTC. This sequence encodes CASSPRGSDRGTQFF.

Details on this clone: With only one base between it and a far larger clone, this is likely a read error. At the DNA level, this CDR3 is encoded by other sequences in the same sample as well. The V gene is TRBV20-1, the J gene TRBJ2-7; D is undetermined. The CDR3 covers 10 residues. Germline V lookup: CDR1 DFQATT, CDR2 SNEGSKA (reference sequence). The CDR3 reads CSALGYEQYF. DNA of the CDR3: TGCAGCGCCTTAGGGTACGAGCAGTACTTC.

CDR3: CASSTRLERFSNQPQHF. The CDR3 bases are TGTGCCAGTAGTACGCGGTTGGAGAGGTTCAGCAATCAGCCCCAGCATTTT. The rearrangement joins TRBV19 to TRBJ1-5; D not certain. V dropped 4 bases and J dropped 1 base, with 17 bases sitting between them. Germline assignment: CDR1 LNHDA and CDR2 SQIVND (reference sequence). The CDR3 loop spans 17 amino acids.

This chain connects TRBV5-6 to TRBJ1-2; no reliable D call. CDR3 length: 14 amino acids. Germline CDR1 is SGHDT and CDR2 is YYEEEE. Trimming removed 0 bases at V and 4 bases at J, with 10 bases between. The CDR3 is CASSLANRGYGYTF. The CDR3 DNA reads TGTGCCAGCAGCTTGGCCAACCGGGGCTATGGCTACACCTTC.

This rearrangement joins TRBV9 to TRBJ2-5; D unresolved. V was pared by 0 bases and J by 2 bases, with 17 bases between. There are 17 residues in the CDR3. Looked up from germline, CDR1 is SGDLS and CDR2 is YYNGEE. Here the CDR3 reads CASSVAPGGGSQETQYF. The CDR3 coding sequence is TGTGCCAGCAGCGTAGCCCCAGGTGGCGGCAGTCAAGAGACCCAGTACTTC.

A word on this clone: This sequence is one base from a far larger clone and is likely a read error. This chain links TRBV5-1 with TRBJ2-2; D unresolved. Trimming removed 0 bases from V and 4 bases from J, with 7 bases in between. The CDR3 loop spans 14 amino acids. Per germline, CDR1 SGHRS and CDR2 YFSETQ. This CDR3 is CASSLVDSTGELFF. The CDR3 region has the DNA TGCGCCAGCAGCTTGGTCGATAGCACCGGGGAGCTGTTTTTT. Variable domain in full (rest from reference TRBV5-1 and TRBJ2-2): KAGVTQTPRYLIKTRGQQVTLSCSPISGHRSVSWYQQTPGQGLQFLFEYFSETQRNKGNFPGRFSGRQFSNSRSEMNVSTLELGDSALYLCASSLVDSTGELFFGEGSRLTVL.

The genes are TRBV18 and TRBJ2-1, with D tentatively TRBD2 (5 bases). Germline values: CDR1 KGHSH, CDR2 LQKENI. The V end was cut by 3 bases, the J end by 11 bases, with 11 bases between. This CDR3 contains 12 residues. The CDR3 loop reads CASSPGLAKQFF. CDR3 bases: TGTGCCAGCTCACCCGGTCTAGCAAAGCAGTTCTTC.

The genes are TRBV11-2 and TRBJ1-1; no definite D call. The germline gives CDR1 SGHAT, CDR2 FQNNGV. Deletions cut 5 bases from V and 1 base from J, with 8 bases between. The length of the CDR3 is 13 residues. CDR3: CASSPDWNTEAFF. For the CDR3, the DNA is TGTGCCAGCAGCCCAGACTGGAACACTGAAGCTTTCTTT.

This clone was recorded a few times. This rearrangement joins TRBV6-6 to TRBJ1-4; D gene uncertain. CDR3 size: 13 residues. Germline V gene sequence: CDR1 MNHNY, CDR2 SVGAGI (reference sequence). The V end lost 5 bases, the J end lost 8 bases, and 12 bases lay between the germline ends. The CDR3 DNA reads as TGTGCCAGCAGTCCCTGGGTTGGAGAAAAACTGTTTTTT. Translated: CASSPWVGEKLFF.

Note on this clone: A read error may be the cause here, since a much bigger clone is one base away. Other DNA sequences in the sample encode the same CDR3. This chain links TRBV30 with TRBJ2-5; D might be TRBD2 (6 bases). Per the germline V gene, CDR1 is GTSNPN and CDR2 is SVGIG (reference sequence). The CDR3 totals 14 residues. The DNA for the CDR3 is TGTACCTGGAGGGATTGGAGAGCTCGAGGGACCCAGTACTTC. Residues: CTWRDWRARGTQYF.

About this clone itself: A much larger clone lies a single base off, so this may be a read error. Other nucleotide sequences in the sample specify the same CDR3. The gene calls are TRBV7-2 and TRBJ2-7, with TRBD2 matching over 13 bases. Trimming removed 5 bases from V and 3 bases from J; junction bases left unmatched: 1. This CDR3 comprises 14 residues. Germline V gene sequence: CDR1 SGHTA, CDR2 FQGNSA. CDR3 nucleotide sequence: TGTGCCAGCAGCCGGACTAGCGGGAGCTACGAGCAGTACTTC. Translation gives CASSRTSGSYEQYF.

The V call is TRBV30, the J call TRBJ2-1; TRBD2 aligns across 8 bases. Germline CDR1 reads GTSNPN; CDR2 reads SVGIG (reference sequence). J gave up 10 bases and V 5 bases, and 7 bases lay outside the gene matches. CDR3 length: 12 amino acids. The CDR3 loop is CAWVAGGLEQFF. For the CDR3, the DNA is TGTGCCTGGGTGGCGGGGGGACTGGAGCAGTTCTTC.

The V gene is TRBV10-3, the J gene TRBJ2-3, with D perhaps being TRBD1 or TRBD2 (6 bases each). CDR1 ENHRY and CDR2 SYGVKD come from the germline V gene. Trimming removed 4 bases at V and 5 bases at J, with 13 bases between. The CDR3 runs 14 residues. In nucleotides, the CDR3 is TGTGCCATCAGTGCCGGGGGCACTGGAGATACGCAGTATTTT. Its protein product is CAISAGGTGDTQYF.

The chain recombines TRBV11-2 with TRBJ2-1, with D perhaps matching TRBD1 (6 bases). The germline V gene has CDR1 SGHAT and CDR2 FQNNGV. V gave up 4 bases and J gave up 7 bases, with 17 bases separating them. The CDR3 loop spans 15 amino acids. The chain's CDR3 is CASSSVQGRWNEQFF. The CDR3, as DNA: TGTGCCAGCAGCTCGGTTCAGGGGAGATGGAATGAGCAGTTCTTC.